The 26 T cell receptor beta chains reported below all come from one sample, sequenced in a study of shared clonotypes between healthy human individuals. Libraries were prepared by immunoSEQ multiplex PCR; TCRdb keeps only in-frame clonotypes and omits some of them. This sample has approximately 2.1 million clones, with approximately 93% found just once. Sequencing input: naive CD4+ T cells from PBMCs. Subset meaning: CD45RA+ positively selected. The receptors stem from a man younger than 35 in good health. Some clones in this sample may be carry-over from other donors' samples.

This chain joins TRBV9 and TRBJ2-7; D is unclear. The CDR3 has 13 amino acids. Germline assignment: CDR1 SGDLS and CDR2 YYNGEE. The V end lost 4 bases, the J end lost 3 bases, and 11 bases lay between the germline ends. This CDR3 is CASSPRGDYEQYF. The CDR3 bases are TGTGCCAGCAGCCCCCGTGGAGACTACGAGCAGTACTTC.

The V gene is TRBV7-9, the J gene TRBJ2-5; no clear D gene. V dropped 2 bases and J dropped 3 bases, with 10 bases sitting between them. CDR3 size: 14 residues. Germline loops: CDR1 SEHNR, CDR2 FQNEAQ (reference sequence). CDR3 amino acids: CASSLRQVEETQYF. The CDR3 region has the DNA TGTGCCAGCAGCTTACGGCAGGTGGAAGAGACCCAGTACTTC.

V usage is TRBV28 and J usage is TRBJ2-5; D may be TRBD1 or TRBD2 (5 bases each). The CDR3 runs to 16 residues. In germline, CDR1 is MDHEN, CDR2 SYDVKM. The ends were cut back, 7 bases at V and 1 base at J, with 19 bases in the middle. The CDR3 spells CASITPGRGVQETQYF. The CDR3 DNA reads TGTGCCAGCATTACCCCTGGCCGGGGCGTCCAAGAGACCCAGTACTTC.

Worth noting for this clone: This sample includes further DNA sequences coding for the same CDR3. CDR3 sequence (DNA): TGCAGCGTTGTAGCGGGTTTCTCCTACAATGAGCAGTTCTTC. Its translation: CSVVAGFSYNEQFF. The rearrangement links TRBV29-1 to TRBJ2-1, with 7 bases identical to TRBD2. The CDR3 contains 14 residues. Germline values: CDR1 SQVTM, CDR2 ANQGSEA. V dropped 4 bases and J dropped 0; count of bases not matched to a gene: 3.

V usage is TRBV7-6 and J usage is TRBJ2-1, with D perhaps matching TRBD2 (5 bases). Germline values: CDR1 SGHVS, CDR2 FNYEAQ. V lost 1 base to trimming and J lost 10 bases, with 17 bases between them. CDR3 size: 15 residues. The CDR3 is CASSLELGSYAEQFF. The DNA for the CDR3 is TGTGCCAGCAGCTTAGAACTAGGTAGCTACGCGGAGCAGTTCTTC.

The chain recombines TRBV6-1 with TRBJ2-1; 8 bases fit TRBD2. This CDR3 comprises 17 residues. CDR1 is MNHNS and CDR2 is SASEGT in the germline V gene. The junction had 14 bases not matched to a gene; V was cut back by 2 bases and J by 8 bases. The DNA for the CDR3 is TGTGCCAGCAGTGAAAATTTAGAGGCGGGAGGCGGCTATGAGCAGTTCTTC. Translated, it gives CASSENLEAGGGYEQFF.

This chain links TRBV2 with TRBJ2-3; 12 nucleotides align to TRBD2. This CDR3 comprises 15 residues. In germline, CDR1 is SNHLY, CDR2 FYNNEI. V was pared by 8 bases and J by 0 bases, with 3 bases of the junction left unmatched. The CDR3: CASLGLAGSTDTQYF. CDR3 nucleotide sequence: TGTGCCAGCCTAGGACTAGCGGGAAGCACAGATACGCAGTATTTT.

This chain connects TRBV20-1 to TRBJ2-1; D unresolved. The CDR3 has 11 amino acids. Germline assignment: CDR1 DFQATT and CDR2 SNEGSKA (reference sequence). With 0 bases removed from V and 9 bases from J, the gap between germline ends came to 6 bases. DNA for the CDR3: TGCAGTGCTAGAGATCGAGCTGAGCAGTTCTTC. The encoded protein is CSARDRAEQFF.

Turning to this clone: Other nucleotide sequences in the sample specify the same CDR3. V and J are TRBV2 and TRBJ1-1; the match to TRBD1 covers 9 bases. V lost 5 bases, J lost 1 base, and 2 bases stayed unmatched. The V gene's germline CDR1 is SNHLY and CDR2 FYNNEI. CDR3 length equals 14 residues. DNA for the CDR3: TGTGCCAGCAGTATGGGACAGGGGAACACTGAAGCTTTCTTT. Translation gives CASSMGQGNTEAFF.

The chain combines TRBV7-2 with TRBJ2-7, with a tentative D call TRBD1 (5 bases). Germline V gives CDR1 SGHTA, CDR2 FQGNSA. The CDR3 runs 14 residues. V lost 5 bases and J 3 bases, leaving 14 bases between the germline ends. CDR3 amino acids: CASSVDRLRYEQYF. The DNA of the CDR3 is TGTGCCAGCAGCGTAGACAGACTCCGCTACGAGCAGTACTTC.

CDR3 sequence (DNA): TGCGCCAGCAGCCCAAGACAGGGGAGGAGATCCTACAATGAGCAGTTCTTC. It yields the protein CASSPRQGRRSYNEQFF. V is TRBV5-1 and J is TRBJ2-1; 8 bases line up with TRBD1. The trim removed 4 bases at V and 1 base at J, leaving 10 bases unmatched. This CDR3 is built from 17 residues. Germline assignment: CDR1 SGHRS and CDR2 YFSETQ. The variable domain in full, completed from reference TRBV5-1 and TRBJ2-1, reads KAGVTQTPRYLIKTRGQQVTLSCSPISGHRSVSWYQQTPGQGLQFLFEYFSETQRNKGNFPGRFSGRQFSNSRSEMNVSTLELGDSALYLCASSPRQGRRSYNEQFFGPGTRLTVL.

The chain recombines TRBV7-3 with TRBJ1-2; 9 bases fit TRBD1. The trim removed 6 bases at V and 6 bases at J, leaving 5 bases unmatched. Germline V gives CDR1 SGHTA, CDR2 FQGTGA. The length of the CDR3 is 13 residues. The CDR3 sequence is CASSYGTGNGYTF. The CDR3 nucleotides are TGTGCCAGCAGTTATGGGACAGGGAATGGCTACACCTTC.

The chain has TRBV4-1 and TRBJ2-7, with TRBD1 as a possible D gene (6 bases). This CDR3 is built from 13 residues. V was pared by 3 bases and J by 6 bases, with 12 bases between. Germline assignment: CDR1 MGHRA and CDR2 YSYEKL. CDR3: CASSQADRLEQYF. The CDR3, as DNA: TGCGCCAGCAGCCAGGCCGACAGGCTCGAGCAGTACTTC.

The chain joins TRBV5-1 to TRBJ1-5; D is uncertain. The length of the CDR3 is 13 residues. The germline V gene encodes CDR1 SGHRS and CDR2 YFSETQ. V lost 2 bases and J lost 4, with 7 bases in between. The CDR3 loop is CASSFNGNQPQHF. CDR3 bases: TGCGCCAGCAGCTTCAACGGAAATCAGCCCCAGCATTTT.

The chain has TRBV5-1 and TRBJ2-3, with 8 bases that match TRBD2. CDR1 and CDR2 (germline): SGHRS, YFSETQ. CDR3 length: 15 residues. V shed 1 base and J 4 bases; nucleotides not matched to a gene: 5. CDR3 sequence reads: CASSLSAGESDTQYF. Written as DNA, the CDR3 is TGCGCCAGCAGCTTGTCAGCGGGGGAGTCAGATACGCAGTATTTT.

This clone was seen just once. This chain connects TRBV11-2 to TRBJ2-2; no definite D call. The V end was cut by 3 bases, the J end by 3 bases, with 17 bases between. Germline V gene lookup returns CDR1 SGHAT and CDR2 FQNNGV. The CDR3 length is 17 residues. CDR3 nucleotide sequence: TGTGCCAGCAGCTTGCGGTTCTTAGGTCCCGACACCGGGGAGCTGTTTTTT. This sequence encodes CASSLRFLGPDTGELFF.

This chain connects TRBV6-5 to TRBJ1-3; 10 positions agree with TRBD1. Trimming at V came to 6 bases and at J to 3 bases, leaving 5 bases not matched to a gene. The CDR3 contains 15 residues. Per germline, CDR1 MNHEY and CDR2 SVGAGI. The chain's CDR3 is CASRLDRGLGNTIYF. The CDR3 region has the DNA TGTGCCAGCAGGCTCGACAGGGGGCTTGGAAACACCATATATTTT.

CDR3 coding DNA: TGTGCCAGCAGCTTGACCCGCGGGAGTAACTACGAGCAGTACTTC. This translates into CASSLTRGSNYEQYF. The rearrangement uses TRBV5-4 and TRBJ2-7, with 7 bases fitting TRBD2. Germline CDR1 SGHNT, CDR2 YYREEE (reference sequence). This CDR3 contains 15 residues. J lost 3 bases, V lost 1 base, and 7 bases had no gene match.

This chain links TRBV7-3 with TRBJ1-1; a weak D match, TRBD1 (6 bases). V gave up 5 bases and J gave up 0 bases, with 10 bases separating them. The germline V gene has CDR1 SGHTA and CDR2 FQGTGA. The CDR3 spans 14 residues. CDR3 nucleotides: TGTGCCAGCAGCGTGACAGGCATGAACACTGAAGCTTTCTTT. Translated, it gives CASSVTGMNTEAFF.

This chain uses TRBV27 with TRBJ1-3; D gene unclear. Trimming pared 6 bases from V and 0 bases from J, leaving 12 bases between. CDR1 is MNHEY and CDR2 is SMNVEV in the germline V gene (reference sequence). This CDR3 is 15 amino acids long. CDR3 protein: CASSPLGYSGNTIYF. The CDR3 DNA is TGTGCCAGCAGCCCTTTGGGGTACTCTGGAAACACCATATATTTT.

This rearrangement joins TRBV19 to TRBJ1-2, with TRBD1 as a possible D gene (6 bases). This CDR3 spans 15 amino acids. Germline V CDR1 and CDR2: LNHDA, SQIVND (reference sequence). Trimming took off 6 bases at V and 5 bases at J, with 19 bases between the two ends. The CDR3 nucleotides read TGTGCCAGTAGCCCCGGAGGGGGGCATACGTATGGCTACACCTTC. Translated: CASSPGGGHTYGYTF.

The table lists this clone with a count of one. The junction departs from the called germline gene at one end, perhaps through a read error. The chain recombines TRBV19 with TRBJ2-2, with 12 bases aligning to TRBD2. This CDR3 has 17 amino acids. Germline V gives CDR1 LNHDA, CDR2 SQIVND (reference sequence). This CDR3 is CATPPGTSGPNAGELFF. The CDR3 DNA is TGTGCCACCCCTCCAGGGACTAGCGGGCCGAACGCCGGGGAGCTGTTTTTT.

The rearrangement uses TRBV7-2 and TRBJ2-1; D is uncertain. V was cut by 6 bases and J by 1 base, with 13 bases left in between. There are 15 residues in the CDR3. Germline V gives CDR1 SGHTA, CDR2 FQGNSA. For the CDR3, the DNA is TGTGCCAGCAGAGCGAGACTTGTATCCTACAATGAGCAGTTCTTC. Translated, it gives CASRARLVSYNEQFF.

The rearrangement uses TRBV18 and TRBJ1-1; TRBD1 is a possible D gene (5 bases). The V and J ends lost 8 bases and 4 bases respectively, with 20 bases between them. The length of the CDR3 is 15 residues. CDR1 is KGHSH and CDR2 is LQKENI in the germline V gene. The CDR3 reads CASAPFGGESTEAFF. DNA of the CDR3: TGTGCCAGCGCCCCCTTCGGGGGGGAGAGCACTGAAGCTTTCTTT.

The chain uses TRBV11-2 and TRBJ2-5; a possible D gene is TRBD2 (5 bases). With the DNA end fitting TRBJ2-7 better, the J assignment may be wrong. The germline V gene encodes CDR1 SGHAT and CDR2 FQNNGV. The CDR3 spans 13 residues. CDR3 nucleotides: TGTGCCAGCAGCACTGACTATTCCTACGAGCAGTACTTC. Residues: CASSTDYSYEQYF.

This sequence joins TRBV18 and TRBJ1-3; D perhaps matches TRBD1 (5 bases). CDR3 size: 16 residues. V shed 4 bases and J shed 0 bases, with 13 bases lying between them. From germline, CDR1 is KGHSH and CDR2 LQKENI. CDR3 region: CASSHSTASSGNTIYF. CDR3 in DNA: TGTGCCAGCTCACACTCGACAGCCAGCTCTGGAAACACCATATATTTT.